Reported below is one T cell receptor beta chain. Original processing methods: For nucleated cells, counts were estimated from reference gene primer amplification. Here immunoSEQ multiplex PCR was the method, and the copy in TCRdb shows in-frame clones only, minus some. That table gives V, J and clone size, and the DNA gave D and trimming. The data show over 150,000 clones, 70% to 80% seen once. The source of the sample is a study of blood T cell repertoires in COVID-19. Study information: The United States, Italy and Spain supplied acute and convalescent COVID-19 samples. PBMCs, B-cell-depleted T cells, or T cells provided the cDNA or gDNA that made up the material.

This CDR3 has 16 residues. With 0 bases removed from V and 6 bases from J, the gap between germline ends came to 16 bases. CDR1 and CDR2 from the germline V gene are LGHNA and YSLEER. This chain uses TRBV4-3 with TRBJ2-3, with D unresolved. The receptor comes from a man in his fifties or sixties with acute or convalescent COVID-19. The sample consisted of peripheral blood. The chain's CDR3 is CASSQDRQQVSDTQYF. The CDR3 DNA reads TGCGCCAGCAGCCAAGATCGCCAGCAGGTTTCCGATACGCAGTATTTT.